Sequencing of this TCR beta chain was carried out in a study of vaccination effects on CD4 cells after COVID-19. Study observations and caveats: In healthy vaccinees, only 1 of 255 vaccine-induced clones cross-reacted with common cold coronaviruses.

Culture lasted about 11 days before CD4+ T cell isolation. Note on this clone: The antigen is unknown.

Germline loops: CDR1 MGHRA, CDR2 YSYEKL. The CDR3 sequence is 15 residues long. Trimming at V came to 4 bases and at J to 5 bases, leaving 5 bases not matched to a gene. Data came from immunoSEQ multiplex PCR; TCRdb stores just in-frame clones and leaves some out. The sample lists around 70,000 clones, around 77% occurring once. The chain joins TRBV4-1 to TRBJ1-4; 9 positions agree with TRBD1. The receptor was isolated from a human donor who received a COVID-19 vaccine. The sequencing here drew on CD4+ T cells from PBMCs cultured without peptide, taken before COVID-19 vaccination. CDR3 region: CASSLVGTGNEKLFF. In DNA, the CDR3 is TGCGCCAGCAGCCTCGTAGGGACAGGGAATGAAAAACTGTTTTTT.